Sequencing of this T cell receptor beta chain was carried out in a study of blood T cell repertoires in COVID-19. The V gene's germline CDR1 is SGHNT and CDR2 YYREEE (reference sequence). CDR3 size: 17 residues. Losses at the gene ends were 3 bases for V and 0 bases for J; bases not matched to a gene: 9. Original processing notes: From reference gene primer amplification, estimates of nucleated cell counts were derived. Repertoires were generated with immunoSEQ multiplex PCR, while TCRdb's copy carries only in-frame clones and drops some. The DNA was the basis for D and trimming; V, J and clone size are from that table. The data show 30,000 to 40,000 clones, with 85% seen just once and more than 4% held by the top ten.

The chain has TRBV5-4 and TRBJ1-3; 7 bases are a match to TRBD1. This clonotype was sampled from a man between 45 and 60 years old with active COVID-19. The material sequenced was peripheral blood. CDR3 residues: CASSSPTDRNSGNTIYF. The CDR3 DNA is TGTGCCAGCAGCTCGCCCACGGACAGGAACTCTGGAAACACCATATATTTT.